The 16 T cell receptor beta chains listed next were all sequenced from one sample in a study of early T cells in non-severe SARS-CoV-2 infection. TCRdb reprocessed the 5' RACE reads with MiXCR, giving one entry per CDR3 protein. The sample has some 100,000 distinct CDR3 sequences; 14% to 15% are singletons. The sequenced sample consisted of whole blood. These receptor sequences come from an adult who was a healthcare worker with PCR-confirmed SARS-CoV-2 infection or an uninfected control (not recorded which).

This clonotype was counted a few times. The chain couples TRBV27 to TRBJ2-1; 11 bases are a match to TRBD2. Germline-derived CDR1 and CDR2 are MNHEY and SMNVEV (reference sequence). The CDR3 totals 22 residues. The J segment lost 4 bases and the V segment lost 1 base, leaving 21 bases of the junction unmatched. CDR3 region: CASSLYSPSSSGGAILYNEQFF. In nucleotides, the CDR3 is TGTGCCAGCAGTTTATATTCCCCCTCTAGTAGCGGGGGGGCTATTCTTTACAATGAGCAGTTCTTC.

The chain joins TRBV29-1 to TRBJ1-1; tentatively, D is TRBD1 (5 bases). Germline V gene data show CDR1 as SQVTM and CDR2 as ANQGSEA. V was trimmed by 4 bases and J by 10 bases, leaving 13 bases between them. The CDR3 is made up of 11 amino acids. The DNA for the CDR3 is TGCAGCGTTGTGCCAGGGACTACAGCTTTCTTT. This translates into CSVVPGTTAFF. The full variable domain, completed using reference TRBV29-1 and TRBJ1-1, is SAVISQKPSRDICQRGTSLTIQCQVDSQVTMMFWYRQQPGQSLTLIATANQGSEATYESGFVIDKFPISRPNLTFSTLTVSNMSPEDSSIYLCSVVPGTTAFFGQGTRLTVV.

V is TRBV5-5 and J is TRBJ2-3; D gene ambiguous. With 3 bases removed from V and 2 bases from J, the gap between germline ends came to 7 bases. This CDR3 has 13 amino acids. In germline, CDR1 is SGHKS, CDR2 YYEKEE (reference sequence). The chain's CDR3 is CASSWANTDTQYF. The CDR3 DNA reads TGTGCCAGCAGCTGGGCAAACACAGATACGCAGTATTTT.

This clonotype was counted only a few times. The chain links TRBV9 to TRBJ1-2; 8 bases agree with TRBD1. CDR1 SGDLS and CDR2 YYNGEE come from the germline V gene. V gave up 0 bases and J gave up 3 bases; unmatched junction bases: 7. The length of the CDR3 is 16 residues. The CDR3 DNA follows: TGTGCCAGCAGCGTAGGCAGGGGGCGCGTAGACTATGGCTACACCTTC. It is translated as CASSVGRGRVDYGYTF.

The CDR3 loop reads CASSRLAGIQETQYF. The CDR3 DNA reads as TGTGCCAGCAGTAGACTAGCGGGGATCCAAGAGACCCAGTACTTC. The gene calls are TRBV6-2 or TRBV6-3 and TRBJ2-5; 11 positions agree with TRBD2. Germline-derived CDR1 and CDR2 are MNHEY and SVGEGT. The CDR3 sequence is 15 residues long. The V segment lost 5 bases and the J segment 1 base; nucleotides outside the gene matches: 3.

This clonotype was recorded many times. The chain recombines TRBV25-1 with TRBJ2-7; D is perhaps TRBD1 (6 bases). Trimming took off 2 bases at V and 5 bases at J, with 13 bases between the two ends. This CDR3 contains 14 residues. CDR1 is MGHDK and CDR2 is SYGVNS in the germline V gene. CDR3 loop: CASSEEAGDNEQYV. The DNA for the CDR3 is TGTGCCAGCAGTGAAGAGGCAGGGGACAACGAGCAGTACGTC.

At least ten counts were recorded for this clonotype. The chain couples TRBV6-5 to TRBJ1-2; D remains unclear. CDR1 MNHEY and CDR2 SVGAGI come from the germline V gene. V was cut by 0 bases and J by 5 bases, with 10 bases left in between. The CDR3 length is 14 residues. CDR3 in amino acids: CASSYSSEPYGYTF. Here the CDR3 DNA reads TGTGCCAGCAGTTACTCGTCAGAACCTTATGGCTACACCTTC.

This rearrangement joins TRBV13 to TRBJ1-5, with a possible D match to TRBD1 (6 bases). The ends were cut back, 0 bases at V and 4 bases at J, with 7 bases in the middle. The CDR3 extends over 14 amino acids. Germline V gives CDR1 PRHDT, CDR2 FYEKMQ (reference sequence). CDR3 DNA sequence: TGTGCCAGCAGCTTAGGGGGGGCTAATCAGCCCCAGCATTTT. Translating it yields CASSLGGANQPQHF.

In its sample, this clonotype was seen a few times. V gene TRBV29-1 combines with J gene TRBJ1-5, with D unresolved. The ends were cut back, 0 bases at V and 4 bases at J, with 7 bases in the middle. This CDR3 has 13 amino acids. Germline-derived CDR1 and CDR2 are SQVTM and ANQGSEA. The CDR3 loop reads CSVEEQRNQPQHF. Written as DNA, the CDR3 is TGCAGCGTTGAAGAACAGCGAAATCAGCCCCAGCATTTT.

The V gene is TRBV11-3, the J gene TRBJ1-1, with 8 bases identical to TRBD1. Germline-derived CDR1 and CDR2 are SGHNT and YENEEA. J gave up 2 bases and V 5 bases, and 4 bases lay outside the gene matches. This CDR3 has 14 amino acids. CDR3 protein: CASSPGQANTEAFF. In DNA, the CDR3 is TGTGCCAGCAGCCCGGGACAGGCCAACACTGAAGCTTTCTTT.

This chain links TRBV2 with TRBJ1-4; D ambiguous. In germline, CDR1 is SNHLY, CDR2 FYNNEI. V was cut by 7 bases and J by 3 bases, with 15 bases left in between. This CDR3 has 15 residues. The CDR3 protein is CASISQALPNEKLFF. The CDR3 DNA follows: TGTGCCAGCATTAGTCAGGCTCTGCCTAATGAAAAACTGTTTTTT.

This clonotype was observed a handful of times. V gene TRBV5-1 combines with J gene TRBJ2-1; TRBD2 matches 8 bases. Trimming cost V 6 bases and J 4 bases; bases outside gene matches: 6. This CDR3 is 14 amino acids long. The germline gives CDR1 SGHRS, CDR2 YFSETQ. CDR3 coding DNA: TGCGCCAGCAATGCGGGGGGTCTATACAATGAGCAGTTCTTC. Translating gives CASNAGGLYNEQFF.

The table lists this clonotype with many counts. The gene calls are TRBV7-8 and TRBJ2-3; TRBD2 matches 10 bases. After removal of 5 bases from V and 3 bases from J, the junction contained 8 bases not matched to a gene. Germline CDR1 is SGHVS and CDR2 is FQNEAQ. The CDR3 is 16 amino acids. The CDR3 is CASSIQTSGVTDTQYF. DNA for the CDR3: TGTGCCAGCAGCATACAAACTAGCGGGGTAACAGATACGCAGTATTTT.

V is TRBV15 and J is TRBJ1-6, with D uncertain. The germline V gene has CDR1 LNHNV and CDR2 YYDKDF (reference sequence). The CDR3 totals 12 residues. Trimming took off 0 bases at V and 16 bases at J, with 10 bases between the two ends. CDR3 sequence: CATSRDTVLLHF. DNA of the CDR3: TGTGCCACCAGCAGAGATACCGTTTTACTCCACTTT.

The rearrangement joins TRBV3-1 to TRBJ1-1; D is unresolved. CDR1 LGHDT and CDR2 YNNKEL come from the germline V gene (reference sequence). Trimming took off 4 bases at V and 1 base at J, with 10 bases between the two ends. The CDR3 spans 14 residues. The CDR3 here is CASSPRLKNTEAFF. CDR3 sequence (DNA): TGTGCCAGCAGCCCCCGGCTTAAGAACACTGAAGCTTTCTTT.

The gene calls are TRBV7-3 and TRBJ2-5; 10 nucleotides align to TRBD2. In germline, CDR1 is SGHTA, CDR2 FQGTGA. Trimming cost V 4 bases and J 3 bases; bases outside gene matches: 5. This CDR3 has 15 amino acids. The CDR3 bases are TGTGCCAGCAGCTCTCTAGCGGGGGTAGAAGAGACCCAGTACTTC. This gives the protein CASSSLAGVEETQYF.